A single sample is the source of the 30 T cell receptor beta chains below, sequenced in a study of T-cell memory formation after mild COVID-19. TCRdb re-analysed the 5' RACE reads in MiXCR, keeping a single row per CDR3 protein. The sample carries under 200,000 distinct CDR3 sequences, roughly 10% recorded once. The sequenced sample consisted of PBMCs or a T cell subset sorted from them (not recorded which). The source of these receptors is a man aged 18 to 35 who had mild COVID-19 (a few samples of this study predate the infection). Cell type and time point are not known.

This clonotype was observed a few times. The J gene is TRBJ1-2, the V gene TRBV5-5; D gene ambiguous. CDR3 length: 14 residues. V was pared by 4 bases and J by 4 bases, with 14 bases between. CDR1 and CDR2 from the germline V gene are SGHKS and YYEKEE (reference sequence). This CDR3 is CASSPQNLGYGYTF. Written as DNA, the CDR3 is TGTGCCAGCAGCCCTCAAAATCTCGGCTATGGCTACACCTTC.

This clonotype was detected many times. The V gene is TRBV12-3 or TRBV12-4, the J gene TRBJ2-3, with D perhaps assigned TRBD1 or TRBD2 (5 bases each). Trimming took off 6 bases at V and 2 bases at J, with 15 bases between the two ends. The CDR3 contains 15 residues. This CDR3 is CASSTHTGTTDTQYF. The CDR3 bases are TGTGCCAGCAGCACCCATACGGGGACCACAGATACGCAGTATTTT.

This clonotype has ten or more counts. V gene TRBV11-2 combines with J gene TRBJ1-1; no reliable D call. Trimming shortened V by 3 bases and J by 6 bases, and 14 bases separated the two germline ends. CDR1 and CDR2 from the germline V gene are SGHAT and FQNNGV. This CDR3 contains 14 residues. The chain's CDR3 is CASSFGVGLAEAFF. The DNA for the CDR3 is TGTGCCAGCAGCTTCGGGGTAGGTCTGGCTGAAGCTTTCTTT.

This clonotype was observed a few times. The chain joins TRBV5-1 to TRBJ2-5, with TRBD2 matching 7 bases. The CDR3 totals 14 residues. J gave up 5 bases and V 3 bases, and 7 bases lay outside the gene matches. CDR1 and CDR2 from the germline V gene are SGHRS and YFSETQ. The CDR3 DNA reads as TGCGCCAGCAGCTCGACAGTGGGAGGGGAGACCCAGTACTTC. This translates into CASSSTVGGETQYF.

The V call is TRBV7-2, the J call TRBJ1-4; the D gene is possibly TRBD1 (5 bases). Trimming stripped 1 base from V and 10 bases from J, with 13 bases between. This CDR3 has 14 amino acids. The germline V gene has CDR1 SGHTA and CDR2 FQGNSA. The CDR3 nucleotides are TGTGCCAGCAGCTTAGTAAATAGCGGGGGAAAACTGTTTTTT. It yields the protein CASSLVNSGGKLFF.

This clonotype came up a few times. This chain links TRBV7-2 with TRBJ2-3; D remains ambiguous. Trimming left V 5 bases short and J 6 bases short, with 12 bases between. The V gene's germline CDR1 is SGHTA and CDR2 FQGNSA. This CDR3 comprises 13 residues. CDR3 DNA sequence: TGTGCCAGCAGCCCAAACATGGCGGATACGCAGTATTTT. This encodes CASSPNMADTQYF.

This clonotype was counted between two and nine times. The CDR3 loop reads CASSFRDRSEAFF. The CDR3 nucleotides are TGTGCCAGCAGCTTTCGGGACAGGAGTGAAGCTTTCTTT. This chain connects TRBV3-1 to TRBJ1-1; TRBD1 aligns across 8 bases. V was pared by 5 bases and J by 7 bases, with 6 bases of the junction left unmatched. The length of the CDR3 is 13 residues. Germline loops: CDR1 LGHDT, CDR2 YNNKEL (reference sequence). Full variable domain (rest looked up from reference TRBV3-1 and TRBJ1-1): DTAVSQTPKYLVTQMGNDKSIKCEQNLGHDTMYWYKQDSKKFLKIMFSYNNKELIINETVPNRFSPKSPDKAHLNLHINSLELGDSAVYFCASSFRDRSEAFFGQGTRLTVV.

The chain combines TRBV12-3 or TRBV12-4 with TRBJ2-1; possibly TRBD2 for D (5 bases). V was cut by 7 bases and J by 6 bases, with 25 bases left in between. CDR3 size: 17 residues. Here the CDR3 DNA reads TGTGCCAGCACCAACGGACGCAGGACTTCGATTCGCAATGAGCAGTTCTTC. Translating it yields CASTNGRRTSIRNEQFF.

This chain uses TRBV18 with TRBJ1-1; no clear D. V was trimmed by 1 base and J by 4 bases, leaving 7 bases between them. The CDR3 covers 13 residues. Germline CDR1 reads KGHSH; CDR2 reads LQKENI. The CDR3 here is CASSPRSPTEAFF. In DNA form, the CDR3 reads TGTGCCAGCTCACCACGCTCGCCCACTGAAGCTTTCTTT.

The rearrangement uses TRBV10-3 and TRBJ2-5; D call uncertain. V was pared by 0 bases and J by 0 bases, with 2 bases between. The CDR3 has 13 residues. Looked up from germline, CDR1 is ENHRY and CDR2 is SYGVKD. The CDR3 protein is CAISESNQETQYF. CDR3 nucleotides: TGTGCCATCAGTGAGTCGAACCAAGAGACCCAGTACTTC.

The V and J genes are TRBV6-5 and TRBJ2-5; D is unclear. Germline CDR1 is MNHEY and CDR2 is SVGAGI. CDR3 length: 13 amino acids. Trimming stripped 6 bases from V and 1 base from J, with 9 bases between. The CDR3 DNA sequence: TGTGCCAGCAGCGCGCCGAGCCAAGAGACCCAGTACTTC. Residues: CASSAPSQETQYF.

This clonotype has a handful of counts. This chain links TRBV4-1 with TRBJ2-7; D call uncertain. Germline CDR1 is MGHRA and CDR2 is YSYEKL. This CDR3 region has 15 residues. V lost 6 bases and J lost 7, with 22 bases in between. CDR3 DNA sequence: TGCGCCAGCAGTGAAGATTTAGGATCGACGCGGGAGCAGTACGTC. It translates to CASSEDLGSTREQYV.

This clonotype was seen a few times. The chain has TRBV18 and TRBJ2-1; 11 bases align to TRBD1. Germline V gene data show CDR1 as KGHSH and CDR2 as LQKENI. The CDR3 consists of 15 residues. V dropped 5 bases and J dropped 2; count of bases not matched to a gene: 2. The CDR3 reads CASSRTGGAYNEQFF. Written as DNA, the CDR3 is TGTGCCAGCTCAAGGACAGGGGGCGCCTACAATGAGCAGTTCTTC.

The chain recombines TRBV29-1 with TRBJ1-2; D unresolved. V was clipped by 7 bases and J by 0 bases, with 6 bases between them. The germline CDR1 and CDR2 sequences are SQVTM and ANQGSEA. The CDR3 sequence is 11 residues long. The CDR3 DNA follows: TGCAGCGATGGAGCTAACTATGGCTACACCTTC. Residues: CSDGANYGYTF.

The V and J genes are TRBV5-4 and TRBJ1-2; 8 bases line up with TRBD1. In germline, CDR1 is SGHNT, CDR2 YYREEE (reference sequence). The CDR3 consists of 15 residues. V dropped 3 bases and J dropped 7; count of bases not matched to a gene: 11. The CDR3 coding sequence is TGTGCCAGCAGCTCGCCCGACAGGGGAAGGGGTGGCTACACCTTC. Translated: CASSSPDRGRGGYTF.

The chain is built from TRBV5-1 and TRBJ1-6; no firm D call. Germline CDR1 and CDR2: SGHRS and YFSETQ. The V end was cut by 0 bases, the J end by 0 bases, with 13 bases between. The CDR3 consists of 18 residues. Here the CDR3 DNA reads TGCGCCAGCAGCTTGGTCCCCTCCAGGCCCTCCTATAATTCACCCCTCCACTTT. Translated, it gives CASSLVPSRPSYNSPLHF.

This chain links TRBV6-4 with TRBJ2-7; tentatively, D is TRBD2 (6 bases). CDR1 MRHNA and CDR2 SNTAGT come from the germline V gene. V was trimmed by 6 bases and J by 3 bases, leaving 24 bases between them. The CDR3 length is 17 residues. The CDR3 bases are TGTGCCAGCAGCCCGACGTTTGACCTGGAGGGATGCTACGAGCAGTACTTC. Amino acid sequence: CASSPTFDLEGCYEQYF.

A few counts support this clonotype. This chain links TRBV28 with TRBJ1-2; D perhaps matches TRBD1 (6 bases). The CDR3 has 14 residues. Trimming cost V 3 bases and J 7 bases, with 15 bases left between them. CDR1 is MDHEN and CDR2 is SYDVKM in the germline V gene. Written as DNA, the CDR3 is TGTGCCAGCAGTTTTCAGGGGACCGGGGGTGGCTACACCTTC. It yields the protein CASSFQGTGGGYTF.

There are a few counts of this clonotype. The V call is TRBV6-2 or TRBV6-3, the J call TRBJ2-4; D possibly corresponds to TRBD2 (5 bases). The germline gives CDR1 MNHEY, CDR2 SVGEGT. The V end was cut by 5 bases, the J end by 10 bases, with 18 bases between. This CDR3 has 14 amino acids. The CDR3 DNA follows: TGTGCCAGCAGTGGAGTGGGCCCTTCGGGGATTCAGTACTTC. Translated: CASSGVGPSGIQYF.

This chain connects TRBV5-1 to TRBJ1-1; 8 bases align to TRBD1. The V gene end was trimmed by 7 bases and the J gene end by 1 base; junction bases not matched to a gene: 3. The CDR3 runs to 13 residues. Looked up from germline, CDR1 is SGHRS and CDR2 is YFSETQ. The CDR3: CASYRGSNTEAFF. The CDR3 DNA reads TGCGCCAGCTACAGGGGGTCGAACACTGAAGCTTTCTTT.

This clonotype was observed many times. The chain couples TRBV2 to TRBJ1-1; D possibly corresponds to TRBD1 (6 bases). The CDR3 contains 16 residues. Per germline, CDR1 SNHLY and CDR2 FYNNEI. V was cut by 0 bases and J by 5 bases, with 16 bases left in between. The CDR3 is CASSEARQIGGTEAFF. In nucleotides, the CDR3 is TGTGCCAGCAGTGAAGCTCGACAGATAGGGGGTACTGAAGCTTTCTTT.

This sequence joins TRBV7-2 and TRBJ1-5; 9 positions agree with TRBD1. The CDR3 is 15 residues long. The V segment lost 2 bases and the J segment 2 bases; nucleotides outside the gene matches: 1. CDR1 SGHTA and CDR2 FQGNSA come from the germline V gene. For the CDR3, the DNA is TGTGCCAGCAGCTTATGGACAGGGGGCAATCAGCCCCAGCATTTT. This gives the protein CASSLWTGGNQPQHF.

This chain joins TRBV20-1 and TRBJ2-2; no clear D. Trimming removed 6 bases at V and 7 bases at J, with 6 bases between. CDR1 is DFQATT, CDR2 SNEGSKA, per germline (reference sequence). The CDR3 loop spans 10 amino acids. CDR3: CSAADGELFF. The CDR3 nucleotides are TGCAGTGCGGCAGACGGGGAGCTGTTTTTT.

This chain links TRBV18 with TRBJ1-1; D is unresolved. Germline V lookup: CDR1 KGHSH, CDR2 LQKENI. The CDR3 consists of 14 residues. V lost 5 bases and J lost 2, with 12 bases in between. In DNA, the CDR3 is TGTGCCAGCTCATCCTTTGAGGGAAACACTGAAGCTTTCTTT. Amino acids: CASSSFEGNTEAFF.

This sequence joins TRBV20-1 and TRBJ2-1; D call uncertain. V lost 3 bases, J lost 4 bases, and 1 base lay in between. The germline CDR1 and CDR2 sequences are DFQATT and SNEGSKA (reference sequence). CDR3 length: 10 residues. The CDR3 is CSARYNEQFF. The CDR3 bases are TGCAGTGCTAGGTACAATGAGCAGTTCTTC.

This clonotype was seen a few times. The CDR3 nucleotides are TGTGCCAGCAGCCCGGGACAGGAGACAGATACGCAGTATTTT. It translates to CASSPGQETDTQYF. The chain recombines TRBV7-3 with TRBJ2-3, with 8 nucleotides matching TRBD1. The length of the CDR3 is 14 residues. In germline, CDR1 is SGHTA, CDR2 FQGTGA. J gave up 3 bases and V 5 bases, and 4 bases lay outside the gene matches.

The chain has TRBV7-2 and TRBJ2-3, with TRBD1 identical over 7 bases. Germline CDR1 and CDR2: SGHTA and FQGNSA. This CDR3 is built from 14 residues. Trimming cost V 6 bases and J 6 bases; bases outside gene matches: 9. CDR3 coding DNA: TGTGCCAGCAGGGTGACAGGGCTTTTCGATACGCAGTATTTT. It codes for CASRVTGLFDTQYF. The whole variable domain, filled in from reference TRBV7-2 and TRBJ2-3, reads GAGVSQSPSNKVTEKGKDVELRCDPISGHTALYWYRQSLGQGLEFLIYFQGNSAPDKSGLPSDRFSAERTGGSVSTLTIQRTQQEDSAVYLCASRVTGLFDTQYFGPGTRLTVL.

This clonotype was observed a few times. The V and J genes are TRBV28 and TRBJ2-5; TRBD2 matches at 13 bases. Per germline, CDR1 MDHEN and CDR2 SYDVKM. V dropped 4 bases and J dropped 4; count of bases not matched to a gene: 6. CDR3 length: 16 residues. This CDR3 is CASSSRLAGGRETQYF. CDR3 in DNA: TGTGCCAGCAGTTCAAGACTAGCGGGGGGACGAGAGACCCAGTACTTC.

This clonotype came up many times. The chain recombines TRBV4-3 with TRBJ2-3, with 10 nucleotides matching TRBD2. This CDR3 is built from 17 residues. V shed 1 base and J 9 bases; nucleotides not matched to a gene: 13. Germline V gene lookup returns CDR1 LGHNA and CDR2 YSLEER. The CDR3 coding sequence is TGCGCCAGCAGCCAAGGGGCTAGCGGGGGCCTCCTCGCCACGCAGTATTTT. Protein product: CASSQGASGGLLATQYF.

The rearrangement uses TRBV20-1 and TRBJ1-2; D not resolved. The CDR3 extends over 13 amino acids. The germline V gene encodes CDR1 DFQATT and CDR2 SNEGSKA (reference sequence). V lost 0 bases, J lost 8 bases, and 13 bases lay in between. CDR3 sequence reads: CSAREPPLWGYTF. The CDR3 bases are TGCAGTGCTAGAGAGCCCCCTCTTTGGGGCTACACCTTC.